What follows describes a single T cell receptor (beta chain). The CDR3 is 15 residues long. Germline V gives CDR1 LNHDA, CDR2 SQIVND (reference sequence). V was shortened by 7 bases and J by 8 bases, with 21 bases between the two germline ends. Using immunoSEQ multiplex PCR, the repertoire was profiled, and TCRdb retains in-frame clones only, with some absent. This sample carries roughly 40,000 clones, around nine tenths of them seen once, and the ten largest clones take approximately 8.3%. This entry is derived from a study of T cell changes during pregnancy in multiple sclerosis. The receptor was derived from a female donor with multiple sclerosis, enrolled in a pregnancy study. The specimen comprised CD8+ T cells from peripheral blood mononuclear cells, sampled before pregnancy. V usage is TRBV19 and J usage is TRBJ2-4; tentative D call: TRBD2 (7 bases). The CDR3 sequence is CASTPWGGLGDIQYF. The CDR3, as DNA: TGTGCCAGTACCCCTTGGGGGGGGCTCGGTGACATTCAGTACTTC.